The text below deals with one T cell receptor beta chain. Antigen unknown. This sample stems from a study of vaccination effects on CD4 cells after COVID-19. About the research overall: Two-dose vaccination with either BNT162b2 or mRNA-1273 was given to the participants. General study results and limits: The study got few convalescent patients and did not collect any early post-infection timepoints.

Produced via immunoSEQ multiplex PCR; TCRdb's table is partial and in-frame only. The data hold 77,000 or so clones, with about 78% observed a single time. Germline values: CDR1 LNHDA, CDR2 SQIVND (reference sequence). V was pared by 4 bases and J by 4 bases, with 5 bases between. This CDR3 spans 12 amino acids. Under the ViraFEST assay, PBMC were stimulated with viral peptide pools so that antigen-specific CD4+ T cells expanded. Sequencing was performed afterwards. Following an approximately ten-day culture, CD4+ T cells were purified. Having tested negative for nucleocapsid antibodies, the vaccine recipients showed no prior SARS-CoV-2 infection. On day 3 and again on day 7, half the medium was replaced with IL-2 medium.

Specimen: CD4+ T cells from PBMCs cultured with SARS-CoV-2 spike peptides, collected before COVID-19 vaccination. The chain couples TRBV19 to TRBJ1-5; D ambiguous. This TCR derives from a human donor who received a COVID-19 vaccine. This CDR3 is CASSTENQPQHF. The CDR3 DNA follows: TGTGCCAGTAGTACAGAAAATCAGCCCCAGCATTTT.